This TCR beta chain was recorded in a study of cytomegalovirus exposure and HLA in healthy donors. Study-level results: In vitro checks showed that a few CMV-associated chains really do target CMV antigens. Cytomegalovirus-associated status was assigned to 150 or so TCR beta chains.

The junction had 7 bases not matched to a gene; V was cut back by 8 bases and J by 0 bases. Germline V lookup: CDR1 LNHDA, CDR2 SQIVND (reference sequence). The CDR3 runs 14 residues. A word on this clone: Its antigen remains unknown.

Generated by immunoSEQ multiplex PCR, the TCRdb table keeps only in-frame clones and is missing some. Altogether 100,000 to 150,000 clones are present, approximately 90% being singletons, with the ten largest covering about 4%. The donors were in the approximately 120-subject validation cohort; that cohort was separate from the roughly 700-subject first cohort. V is TRBV19 and J is TRBJ2-7; 7 bases line up with TRBD2. Sequenced input: PBMCs. The sequence was obtained from a man in his late teens or twenties in good health and CMV-seropositive. The CDR3 DNA reads as TGTGCCAGTCGGGGCGGGGGAAGCTCCTACGAGCAGTACTTC. Residues: CASRGGGSSYEQYF.